This T cell receptor (beta chain) was captured by sequencing in a study of cytomegalovirus exposure and HLA in healthy donors. About this clone: The antigen remains undetermined.

Unrecorded for this donor was the CMV serostatus. Broader study findings: Later analysis identified several of the most significant clusters that appeared linked to common viral pathogens. Association of a missense DCLRE1C variant with TCR beta V- and J-gene trimming was reported in a later analysis. Exclusion as indistinguishable affected some V segments, including TRBV6-2 and TRBV6-3.

The CDR3 consists of 15 residues. The V end lost 0 bases, the J end lost 4 bases, and 12 bases lay between the germline ends. From germline, CDR1 is LGHNA and CDR2 YSLEER. This PCR relied on a set of 60 Vbeta primers and 13 Jbeta primers. Profiled with immunoSEQ multiplex PCR; TCRdb holds only in-frame clones, not every one. The sample has more than 15,000 clones, about four fifths seen once. What was sequenced was PBMCs. The source of this sequence is a human donor in good health. The chain uses TRBV4-3 and TRBJ1-2; D is unclear. As DNA, the CDR3 is TGCGCCAGCAGCCAAGATCGAGGCAGACCCTATGGCTACACCTTC. It yields the protein CASSQDRGRPYGYTF.